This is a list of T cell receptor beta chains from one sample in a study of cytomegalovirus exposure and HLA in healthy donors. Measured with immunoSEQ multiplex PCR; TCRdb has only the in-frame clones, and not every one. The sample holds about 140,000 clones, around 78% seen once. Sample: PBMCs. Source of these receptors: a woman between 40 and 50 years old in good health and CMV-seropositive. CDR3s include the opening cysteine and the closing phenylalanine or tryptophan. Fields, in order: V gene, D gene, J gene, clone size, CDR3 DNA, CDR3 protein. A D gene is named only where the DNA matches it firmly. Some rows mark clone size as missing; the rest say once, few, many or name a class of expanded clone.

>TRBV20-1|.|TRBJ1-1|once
TGCAGTGCTTCTCAGGGACTGATGGCTTTCTTT
CSASQGLMAFF
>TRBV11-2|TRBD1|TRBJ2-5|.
TGTGCCAGCAGCTTAACAGGGGGACAAGAGACCCAGTACTTC
CASSLTGGQETQYF
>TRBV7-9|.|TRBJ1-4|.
TGTGCCAGCAGCTTAGGGTGGGCGACTAATGAAAAACTGTTTTTT
CASSLGWATNEKLFF
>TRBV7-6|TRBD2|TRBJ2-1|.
TGTGCCGGCAGCCCGAACCTAGCGGGAGAAGCCTACAATGAGCAGTTCTTC
CAGSPNLAGEAYNEQFF
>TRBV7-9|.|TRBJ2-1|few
TGTTCCAGCAGCCCCCACTTTAGCAATGAGCAGTTCTTC
CSSSPHFSNEQFF
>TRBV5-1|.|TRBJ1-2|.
TGCGCCAGCAGCTCTCTGGGGGGCTATGGCTACACCTTC
CASSSLGGYGYTF
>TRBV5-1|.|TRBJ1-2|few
TGCGCCAGCAGCCCAGGGGTGGGTGGCTACACCTTC
CASSPGVGGYTF
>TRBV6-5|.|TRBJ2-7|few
TGTGCCAGCAGCTCCGGGAACTACGAGCAGTACTTC
CASSSGNYEQYF
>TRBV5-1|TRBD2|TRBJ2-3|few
TGCGCCAGCAGCTTGGGACTAGCGGGAGTTGCAGATACGCAGTATTTT
CASSLGLAGVADTQYF
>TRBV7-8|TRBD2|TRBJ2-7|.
TGTGCCAGCAGCTTACGGACTAGCGGCTCCTACGAGCAGTACTTC
CASSLRTSGSYEQYF
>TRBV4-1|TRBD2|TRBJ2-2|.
TGCGCCAGCAGCCAACCAAGAGCGGGGCTAGACACCGGGGAGCTGTTTTTT
CASSQPRAGLDTGELFF
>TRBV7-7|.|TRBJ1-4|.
TGTGCTAGCAGCCCCAGGACAGCTAGGGGTGAAAAACTGTTTTTT
CASSPRTARGEKLFF
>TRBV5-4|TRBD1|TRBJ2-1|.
TGTGCCAGCACCACGCGAGGCGGGACAGGGTTTAACAATGAGCAGTTCTTC
CASTTRGGTGFNNEQFF
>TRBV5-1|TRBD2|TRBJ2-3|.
TGCGCCAGCAGAACCGGGACTAGTCTTGATACGCAGTATTTT
CASRTGTSLDTQYF
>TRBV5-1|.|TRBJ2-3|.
TGCGCCAGCACTCTCGCCGTGCGGGATAGCACAGATACGCAGTATTTT
CASTLAVRDSTDTQYF
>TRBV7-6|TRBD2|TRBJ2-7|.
TGTGCCAGCAGCTCCGGGACTAGCGGGAGTATCTACGAGCAGTACTTC
CASSSGTSGSIYEQYF
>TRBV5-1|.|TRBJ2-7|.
TGCGCCAGCAGCTTAAAGACGGGAGCAACGACTCGGGAGCAGTACTTC
CASSLKTGATTREQYF